These 23 T cell receptor beta chains came from one sample sequenced in a study of control samples from healthy donors and cancer patients. The repertoire was sequenced with immunoSEQ multiplex PCR; TCRdb's copy has only in-frame clones and lacks some. The table shows 90,000 to 140,000 clones, with 83% occurring only once. Sequencing was carried out using blood. The receptors here all came from a woman aged 50 to 65 in good health.

This clone was seen only once. The J gene is TRBJ2-2, the V gene TRBV7-9; no firm D call. V was cut by 0 bases and J by 6 bases, with 14 bases left in between. The CDR3 consists of 16 residues. The germline gives CDR1 SEHNR, CDR2 FQNEAQ (reference sequence). In nucleotides, the CDR3 is TGTGCCAGCAGCTTAGCGTGGACCCCCTCCGCCGGGGAGCTGTTTTTT. Its translation: CASSLAWTPSAGELFF. The variable domain in full, with the rest retrieved from reference TRBV7-9 and TRBJ2-2, is DTGVSQNPRHKITKRGQNVTFRCDPISEHNRLYWYRQTLGQGPEFLTYFQNEAQLEKSRLLSDRFSAERPKGSFSTLEIQRTEQGDSAMYLCASSLAWTPSAGELFFGEGSRLTVL.

This clone showed up just once. This chain connects TRBV4-2 to TRBJ1-5; D is undetermined. This CDR3 is 13 amino acids long. With 1 base removed from V and 4 bases from J, the gap between germline ends came to 5 bases. Germline loops: CDR1 LGHNA, CDR2 YNFKEQ. The CDR3 nucleotides read TGTGCCAGCAGCCAAGCCCCGAATCAGCCCCAGCATTTT. It specifies CASSQAPNQPQHF.

This rearrangement joins TRBV2 to TRBJ2-5, with D perhaps TRBD2 (5 bases). V was pared by 8 bases and J by 1 base, with 14 bases between. The germline gives CDR1 SNHLY, CDR2 FYNNEI. The CDR3 consists of 14 residues. The DNA of the CDR3 is TGTGCCAGCGGCCCGAGCGGTATCCAAGAGACCCAGTACTTC. It translates to CASGPSGIQETQYF.

On this clone itself: Other DNA sequences within the sample encode an identical CDR3. This chain joins TRBV6-1 and TRBJ2-5, with D tentatively TRBD1 (6 bases). V was pared by 1 base and J by 4 bases, with 13 bases between. CDR1 MNHNS and CDR2 SASEGT come from the germline V gene. The CDR3 spans 15 residues. CDR3 nucleotide sequence: TGTGCCAGCAGTGAAGTATCAGGGGTAGGAGAGACCCAGTACTTC. Protein sequence: CASSEVSGVGETQYF.

V gene TRBV7-3 combines with J gene TRBJ2-7; TRBD1 is a possible D gene (6 bases). Germline CDR1 SGHTA, CDR2 FQGTGA. The CDR3 has 13 residues. Trimming removed 5 bases from V and 3 bases from J, with 11 bases in between. CDR3 sequence reads: CASSPGQIYEQYF. As DNA, the CDR3 is TGTGCCAGCAGCCCGGGACAAATCTACGAGCAGTACTTC. Based on the CDR3 plus reference TRBV7-3 and TRBJ2-7, the full variable domain is GAGVSQTPSNKVTEKGKYVELRCDPISGHTALYWYRQSLGQGPEFLIYFQGTGAADDSGLPNDRFFAVRPEGSVSTLKIQRTERGDSAVYLCASSPGQIYEQYFGPGTRLTVT.

The J gene is TRBJ2-3, the V gene TRBV5-6, with 11 positions matching TRBD2. The length of the CDR3 is 15 residues. J lost 8 bases, V lost 2 bases, and 7 bases had no gene match. Germline CDR1 is SGHDT and CDR2 is YYEEEE. CDR3 nucleotides: TGTGCCAGCAGCTTAATAGCGGGAGGGCTAGGTACGCAGTATTTT. Protein product: CASSLIAGGLGTQYF.

This clone was found once. As DNA, the CDR3 is TGTGCCAGCAGTTTACCGACTAGCGGGGTTTACGAGCAGTACTTC. Its translation is CASSLPTSGVYEQYF. The V and J genes are TRBV27 and TRBJ2-7, with 11 bases lining up with TRBD2. The trim removed 2 bases at V and 4 bases at J, leaving 4 bases unmatched. CDR1 is MNHEY and CDR2 is SMNVEV in the germline V gene (reference sequence). This CDR3 has 15 residues.

The rearrangement links TRBV2 to TRBJ1-2; maybe TRBD1 (5 bases). The V gene lost 3 bases and the J gene lost 6 bases, with 11 bases spanning the gap. Germline V gene data show CDR1 as SNHLY and CDR2 as FYNNEI. The CDR3 spans 13 residues. The CDR3, as DNA: TGTGCCAGCAGTGATCAGGGTATCGATGGCTACACCTTC. Amino acid sequence: CASSDQGIDGYTF.

This sequence joins TRBV3-1 (or the pseudogene TRBV3-2) and TRBJ2-1; D possibly matches TRBD1 or TRBD2 (5 bases each). Between the trimmed V and J ends, which lost 0 bases and 12 bases, there was a span of 21 bases. Germline lookup yields CDR1 LGHDT and CDR2 YNNKEL (reference sequence). This CDR3 has 16 residues. The CDR3 nucleotides are TGTGCCAGCAGCCAAGATTTCTTTGGGACCCGGAGGTCGCAGTTCTTC. Translation: CASSQDFFGTRRSQFF.

This clone turned up a few times. At the DNA level, this CDR3 is encoded by other sequences in the same sample as well. The V call is TRBV2, the J call TRBJ2-3; 8 bases align to TRBD2. The junction had 5 bases not matched to a gene; V was cut back by 4 bases and J by 2 bases. CDR1 and CDR2 from the germline V gene are SNHLY and FYNNEI. The CDR3 covers 15 residues. The CDR3 protein is CASSGTSGDTDTQYF. In DNA form, the CDR3 reads TGTGCCAGCAGTGGAACTAGCGGTGACACAGATACGCAGTATTTT.

The chain joins TRBV5-1 to TRBJ2-2; 7 nucleotides line up with TRBD1. The CDR3 loop spans 14 amino acids. V gave up 4 bases and J gave up 4 bases; unmatched junction bases: 4. Germline V gene sequence: CDR1 SGHRS, CDR2 YFSETQ. This chain's CDR3 is CASSPGQPTGELFF. CDR3 in DNA: TGCGCCAGCAGCCCGGGACAGCCCACCGGGGAGCTGTTTTTT.

The chain recombines TRBV5-1 with TRBJ1-2; D remains ambiguous. The germline CDR1 and CDR2 sequences are SGHRS and YFSETQ. V was cut by 0 bases and J by 2 bases, with 8 bases left in between. This CDR3 has 14 amino acids. The CDR3, as DNA: TGCGCCAGCAGCTTGGACGGCCGCAACTATGGCTACACCTTC. It yields the protein CASSLDGRNYGYTF.

This rearrangement joins TRBV7-8 to TRBJ1-6, with D possibly TRBD1 on 5 matching bases. This CDR3 region has 18 residues. Germline CDR1 is SGHVS and CDR2 is FQNEAQ. The germline V and J ends were trimmed by 2 bases and 7 bases, with 21 bases remaining between them. CDR3 nucleotides: TGTGCCAGCAGCTTAATGTCCGGAGGGACCCGGATAAATTCACCCCTCCACTTT. Amino acids: CASSLMSGGTRINSPLHF.

The chain uses TRBV6-5 and TRBJ1-1, with TRBD1 identical over 8 bases. The CDR3 is 14 amino acids. Germline V gene sequence: CDR1 MNHEY, CDR2 SVGAGI. V lost 7 bases, J lost 4 bases, and 8 bases stayed unmatched. The CDR3 spells CASTPGDRPTEAFF. The CDR3 nucleotides are TGTGCCAGCACCCCCGGGGACAGGCCCACTGAAGCTTTCTTT.

The chain uses TRBV12-5 and TRBJ2-2; D possibly corresponds to TRBD2 (7 bases). The CDR3 has 16 residues. V was cut by 7 bases and J by 2 bases, with 17 bases left in between. Per the germline V gene, CDR1 is LGHNT and CDR2 is FRNRAP. CDR3 DNA: TGTGCTAGTGTGGGCAGGGAGGGACATAACACCGGGGAGCTGTTTTTT. Amino acids: CASVGREGHNTGELFF.

This clone is judged medium-sized. The V and J genes are TRBV6-5 and TRBJ2-5; no firm D call. CDR1 is MNHEY and CDR2 is SVGAGI in the germline V gene. The CDR3 runs to 13 residues. Trimming stripped 7 bases from V and 4 bases from J, with 13 bases between. This CDR3 is CASTEWFGETQYF. CDR3 nucleotide sequence: TGTGCCAGCACCGAATGGTTCGGAGAGACCCAGTACTTC.

This clone was counted a few times. The chain combines TRBV4-2 with TRBJ1-1; D gene unclear. Per germline, CDR1 LGHNA and CDR2 YNFKEQ. The CDR3 is 15 residues long. V was pared by 0 bases and J by 1 base, with 9 bases between. The chain's CDR3 is CASSQELRENTEAFF. For the CDR3, the DNA is TGTGCCAGCAGCCAAGAACTAAGGGAGAACACTGAAGCTTTCTTT.

This clone was counted only a few times. V is TRBV5-5 and J is TRBJ2-2; weak D call: TRBD1 (5 bases). Trimming removed 5 bases at V and 4 bases at J, with 12 bases between. The germline V gene has CDR1 SGHKS and CDR2 YYEKEE (reference sequence). This CDR3 has 14 amino acids. The CDR3 spells CASSQDISTGELFF. For the CDR3, the DNA is TGTGCCAGCAGTCAGGACATTAGCACCGGGGAGCTGTTTTTT.

J is TRBJ2-3 and V is TRBV6-5; D possibly corresponds to TRBD2 (5 bases). CDR1 is MNHEY, CDR2 SVGAGI, per germline. There are 16 residues in the CDR3. The germline V and J ends were trimmed by 1 base and 0 bases, with 11 bases remaining between them. CDR3 nucleotides: TGTGCCAGCAGTTACTACGGCGGGTCTAGCACAGATACGCAGTATTTT. Translation gives CASSYYGGSSTDTQYF.

CDR3 in amino acids: CASSLGAGVAEAFF. The CDR3 coding sequence is TGTGCCAGCAGCTTAGGGGCAGGCGTCGCTGAAGCTTTCTTT. V and J are TRBV13 and TRBJ1-1; no clear D gene. CDR1 is PRHDT and CDR2 is FYEKMQ in the germline V gene (reference sequence). The V end was cut by 0 bases, the J end by 6 bases, with 11 bases between. The CDR3 covers 14 residues.

The chain carries TRBV21-1 and TRBJ2-1. TRBV21-1 is recorded as a pseudogene. This CDR3 comprises 16 residues. The CDR3 reads CASNPGGGGPYNEQFF. The CDR3 region has the DNA TGTGCCAGCAACCCAGGGGGCGGGGGGCCCTACAATGAGCAGTTCTTC.

V gene TRBV2 combines with J gene TRBJ2-3; 8 nucleotides align to TRBD2. The CDR3 spans 18 residues. CDR1 and CDR2 (germline): SNHLY, FYNNEI. Trimming took 0 bases from V and 0 from J; bases not matched to a gene: 8. DNA for the CDR3: TGTGCCAGCAGTGAAGCAGCATTGACTAGCGTGAGCACAGATACGCAGTATTTT. Protein product: CASSEAALTSVSTDTQYF.

There are a few counts of this clone. The rearrangement uses TRBV14 and TRBJ1-1; 8 nucleotides agree with TRBD1. The germline CDR1 and CDR2 sequences are SGHDN and FVKESK. This CDR3 has 13 amino acids. V gave up 2 bases and J gave up 10 bases; unmatched junction bases: 6. This CDR3 is CASSQSAGGLAFF. The CDR3 bases are TGTGCCAGCAGCCAATCCGCAGGGGGCCTAGCTTTCTTT.